This is a list of T cell receptor beta chains from one sample in a study of PD-L1 blockade in urothelial cancer. The table came from immunoSEQ multiplex PCR; TCRdb's copy has only in-frame clones and leaves some out. The repertoire includes fewer than 35,000 clones, about 87% of them detected once, and 3% to 4.5% sits in the top ten. The specimen comprised PBMCs, sampled around atezolizumab (anti-PD-L1) treatment. These receptors came from a man aged 50-59 years with urothelial cancer. Both conserved end residues are part of each CDR3. The D gene is left open where the match is weak. Not every row has a clone size; where given, it reads once, few, many or a size class.

clone_size: .
d_call: TRBD2
v_call: TRBV27
j_call: TRBJ2-3
cdr3_aa: CASSYQREGTDTQYF
cdr3_nt: TGTGCCAGCAGTTACCAGCGGGAGGGGACAGATACGCAGTATTTT

clone_size: once
d_call: TRBD1
v_call: TRBV4-1
j_call: TRBJ1-2
cdr3_aa: CASGTVLGYTF
cdr3_nt: TGCGCCAGCGGGACAGTCCTTGGCTACACCTTC

clone_size: .
d_call: TRBD2
v_call: TRBV19
j_call: TRBJ2-5
cdr3_aa: CASSPRLAGGRETQYF
cdr3_nt: TGTGCCAGTAGTCCCAGACTAGCGGGAGGGAGAGAGACCCAGTACTTC

clone_size: .
d_call: TRBD2
v_call: TRBV6-4
j_call: TRBJ2-3
cdr3_aa: CANFERGKADTQYF
cdr3_nt: TGTGCCAACTTTGAGCGGGGGAAGGCAGATACGCAGTATTTT

clone_size: .
d_call: TRBD1
v_call: TRBV15
j_call: TRBJ2-7
cdr3_aa: CATSRELPGQGTYEQYF
cdr3_nt: TGTGCCACCAGCAGAGAGTTGCCGGGACAGGGGACCTACGAGCAGTACTTC

clone_size: .
d_call: TRBD2
v_call: TRBV7-8
j_call: TRBJ2-7
cdr3_aa: CASRRSSGGYEQYF
cdr3_nt: TGTGCCAGCAGGCGGTCTAGCGGGGGTTACGAGCAGTACTTC

clone_size: .
d_call: TRBD1
v_call: TRBV10-3
j_call: TRBJ2-1
cdr3_aa: CAISDRDRYNEQFF
cdr3_nt: TGTGCCATCAGTGATCGGGACAGGTACAATGAGCAGTTCTTC

clone_size: .
d_call: TRBD2
v_call: TRBV2
j_call: TRBJ2-5
cdr3_aa: CASSRLAGGLGTQYF
cdr3_nt: TGTGCCAGCTCCCGACTAGCGGGGGGCCTAGGGACCCAGTACTTC

clone_size: .
d_call: TRBD1
v_call: TRBV9
j_call: TRBJ2-1
cdr3_aa: CASSSDRGLLYYNEQFF
cdr3_nt: TGTGCCAGCAGCTCGGACAGGGGCCTTCTGTACTACAATGAGCAGTTCTTC

clone_size: .
d_call: TRBD2
v_call: TRBV5-6
j_call: TRBJ2-3
cdr3_aa: CASSQDMGLAGVGTDTQYF
cdr3_nt: TGTGCCAGCAGCCAGGACATGGGACTAGCGGGAGTCGGCACAGATACGCAGTATTTT

clone_size: once
d_call: TRBD2
v_call: TRBV6-6
j_call: TRBJ2-7
cdr3_aa: CASRGTSGLTYEQYF
cdr3_nt: TGTGCCAGCAGGGGGACTAGCGGCTTAACCTACGAGCAGTACTTC

clone_size: .
d_call: .
v_call: TRBV4-3
j_call: TRBJ2-3
cdr3_aa: CASSQDPTRGSDTQYF
cdr3_nt: TGCGCCAGCAGCCAAGATCCGACTCGAGGGTCCGATACGCAGTATTTT

clone_size: .
d_call: .
v_call: TRBV10-1
j_call: TRBJ2-7
cdr3_aa: CDCDRIAYEQYF
cdr3_nt: TGCGACTGTGACAGGATCGCCTACGAGCAGTACTTC

clone_size: .
d_call: TRBD2
v_call: TRBV7-3
j_call: TRBJ2-5
cdr3_aa: CASSFSGGPQETQYF
cdr3_nt: TGTGCCAGCAGCTTTAGCGGGGGACCCCAAGAGACCCAGTACTTC

clone_size: .
d_call: .
v_call: TRBV4-3
j_call: TRBJ1-4
cdr3_aa: CASSPGDNLKGEKLFF
cdr3_nt: TGCGCCAGCAGCCCTGGGGACAACCTAAAGGGGGAAAAACTGTTTTTT

clone_size: .
d_call: TRBD2
v_call: TRBV9
j_call: TRBJ2-5
cdr3_aa: CASSVASGREGETQYF
cdr3_nt: TGTGCCAGCAGCGTAGCTAGCGGGAGAGAGGGAGAGACCCAGTACTTC

clone_size: few
d_call: TRBD2
v_call: TRBV6-1
j_call: TRBJ2-7
cdr3_aa: CASSEQLAGLSYEQYF
cdr3_nt: TGTGCCAGCAGTGAGCAACTAGCGGGGTTATCCTACGAGCAGTACTTC

clone_size: .
d_call: .
v_call: TRBV15
j_call: TRBJ1-4
cdr3_aa: CATSRDFTGNEKLFF
cdr3_nt: TGTGCCACCAGCAGAGATTTTACAGGAAATGAAAAACTGTTTTTT

clone_size: once
d_call: .
v_call: TRBV27
j_call: TRBJ1-1
cdr3_aa: CASSLKVYGQLLNTEAFF
cdr3_nt: TGTGCCAGCAGTTTAAAGGTTTATGGACAGTTGTTGAACACTGAAGCTTTCTTT

clone_size: .
d_call: .
v_call: TRBV27
j_call: TRBJ2-2
cdr3_aa: CASSLSRQITRELFF
cdr3_nt: TGTGCCAGCAGTTTATCTCGACAAATCACGAGGGAGCTGTTTTTT

clone_size: .
d_call: .
v_call: TRBV16
j_call: TRBJ1-6
cdr3_aa: CASRRASAYNSPLHF
cdr3_nt: TGTGCCAGCAGGCGGGCTTCGGCCTATAATTCACCCCTCCACTTT

clone_size: .
d_call: .
v_call: TRBV28
j_call: TRBJ1-1
cdr3_aa: CASSPPGTGNTEAFF
cdr3_nt: TGTGCCAGCAGTCCCCCCGGGACTGGGAACACTGAAGCTTTCTTT

clone_size: .
d_call: .
v_call: TRBV13
j_call: TRBJ2-3
cdr3_aa: CASSLPEDQDTQYF
cdr3_nt: TGTGCCAGCAGCCTCCCCGAGGATCAAGATACGCAGTATTTT

clone_size: .
d_call: .
v_call: TRBV10-1
j_call: TRBJ1-1
cdr3_aa: CASSEFPEAQAFF
cdr3_nt: TGCGCCAGCAGTGAATTCCCAGAGGCCCAAGCTTTCTTT

clone_size: once
d_call: TRBD1
v_call: TRBV10-2
j_call: TRBJ2-1
cdr3_aa: CASSALQGHNEQFF
cdr3_nt: TGCGCCAGCAGTGCTTTACAGGGGCACAATGAGCAGTTCTTC

clone_size: .
d_call: TRBD1
v_call: TRBV7-8
j_call: TRBJ1-3
cdr3_aa: CASSLAYRGQGNTIYF
cdr3_nt: TGTGCCAGCAGCTTAGCCTACAGGGGGCAAGGAAACACCATATATTTT

clone_size: .
d_call: TRBD2
v_call: TRBV4-1
j_call: TRBJ2-3
cdr3_aa: CASSQDLLAGGLTDTQYF
cdr3_nt: TGCGCCAGCAGCCAAGATCTACTAGCGGGGGGATTAACAGATACGCAGTATTTT

clone_size: .
d_call: TRBD1
v_call: TRBV30
j_call: TRBJ1-2
cdr3_aa: CAWRETGDKNYGYTF
cdr3_nt: TGTGCCTGGAGAGAGACAGGGGACAAAAACTATGGCTACACCTTC

clone_size: .
d_call: TRBD2
v_call: TRBV6-6
j_call: TRBJ2-3
cdr3_aa: CATQRGTSAQTDTQYF
cdr3_nt: TGTGCCACCCAACGGGGTACTAGCGCCCAAACAGATACGCAGTATTTT

clone_size: once
d_call: .
v_call: TRBV11-2
j_call: TRBJ2-2
cdr3_aa: CASTPWRTNTGELFF
cdr3_nt: TGTGCCAGCACCCCCTGGCGGACGAACACCGGGGAGCTGTTTTTT

clone_size: .
d_call: .
v_call: TRBV4-3
j_call: TRBJ2-5
cdr3_aa: CASSTGLQETQYF
cdr3_nt: TGCGCCAGCAGCACAGGCCTTCAAGAGACCCAGTACTTC

clone_size: .
d_call: TRBD1
v_call: TRBV29-1
j_call: TRBJ2-7
cdr3_aa: CSVEDLGQGDEQYF
cdr3_nt: TGCAGCGTTGAAGATCTGGGACAGGGAGACGAGCAGTACTTC

clone_size: .
d_call: .
v_call: TRBV29-1
j_call: TRBJ2-7
cdr3_aa: CSVEVAQGGEQYF
cdr3_nt: TGCAGCGTTGAAGTTGCACAGGGTGGCGAGCAGTACTTC

clone_size: .
d_call: TRBD2
v_call: TRBV6-4
j_call: TRBJ2-2
cdr3_aa: CASSETSVVGELFF
cdr3_nt: TGTGCCAGCAGTGAAACTAGCGTTGTCGGGGAGCTGTTTTTT

clone_size: .
d_call: TRBD1
v_call: TRBV30
j_call: TRBJ1-4
cdr3_aa: CAWSRTGDGEKLFF
cdr3_nt: TGTGCCTGGAGTCGAACAGGGGATGGGGAAAAACTGTTTTTT

clone_size: .
d_call: .
v_call: TRBV9
j_call: TRBJ2-3
cdr3_aa: CASSVTLVSDTQYF
cdr3_nt: TGTGCCAGCAGCGTAACCCTAGTATCAGATACGCAGTATTTT

clone_size: .
d_call: TRBD2
v_call: TRBV5-1
j_call: TRBJ2-7
cdr3_aa: CASSLTSGKLSEQYF
cdr3_nt: TGCGCCAGCAGCCTCACTAGCGGGAAACTTTCCGAGCAGTACTTC

clone_size: .
d_call: .
v_call: TRBV7-6
j_call: TRBJ1-1
cdr3_aa: CASSSPDWNTEAFF
cdr3_nt: TGTGCCAGCAGCTCACCGGACTGGAACACTGAAGCTTTCTTT

clone_size: .
d_call: .
v_call: TRBV27
j_call: TRBJ2-1
cdr3_aa: CASSLRVYNEQFF
cdr3_nt: TGTGCCAGCAGTCTCAGGGTTTACAATGAGCAGTTCTTC

clone_size: .
d_call: TRBD2
v_call: TRBV13
j_call: TRBJ2-7
cdr3_aa: CASSLSTGAGGPYEQYF
cdr3_nt: TGTGCCAGCAGCTTAAGCACGGGGGCGGGGGGGCCCTACGAGCAGTACTTC

clone_size: .
d_call: .
v_call: TRBV27
j_call: TRBJ2-7
cdr3_aa: CASSFQGAYEQYF
cdr3_nt: TGTGCCAGCAGTTTCCAGGGCGCCTACGAGCAGTACTTC

clone_size: .
d_call: .
v_call: TRBV19
j_call: TRBJ1-2
cdr3_aa: CASSIRGREVSGYTF
cdr3_nt: TGTGCCAGTAGTATACGTGGCAGGGAGGTTTCAGGCTACACCTTC

clone_size: .
d_call: TRBD1
v_call: TRBV6-5
j_call: TRBJ2-7
cdr3_aa: CASSYSGQGGGEQYF
cdr3_nt: TGTGCCAGCAGTTACTCCGGACAGGGGGGAGGCGAGCAGTACTTC

clone_size: .
d_call: TRBD2
v_call: TRBV29-1
j_call: TRBJ2-2
cdr3_aa: CSVTGGGLANTGELFF
cdr3_nt: TGCAGCGTTACGGGTGGAGGACTAGCGAACACCGGGGAGCTGTTTTTT

clone_size: .
d_call: .
v_call: TRBV5-6
j_call: TRBJ1-5
cdr3_aa: CASSLVGGSGNQPQHF
cdr3_nt: TGTGCCAGCAGCTTGGTTGGAGGGTCGGGCAATCAGCCCCAGCATTTT

clone_size: .
d_call: TRBD2
v_call: TRBV6-1
j_call: TRBJ2-7
cdr3_aa: CASIPRDSGGYEQYF
cdr3_nt: TGTGCCAGCATCCCAAGGGATAGCGGGGGCTACGAGCAGTACTTC

clone_size: .
d_call: .
v_call: TRBV9
j_call: TRBJ1-1
cdr3_aa: CASSVAQKNTEAFF
cdr3_nt: TGTGCCAGCAGCGTAGCTCAGAAGAACACTGAAGCTTTCTTT

clone_size: .
d_call: .
v_call: TRBV21-1
j_call: TRBJ2-3
cdr3_aa: CASSTGTGVLGDTQYF
cdr3_nt: TGTGCCAGCAGCACCGGGACAGGGGTCTTAGGGGATACGCAGTATTTT

clone_size: .
d_call: TRBD1
v_call: TRBV7-9
j_call: TRBJ2-7
cdr3_aa: CASSSRTGASYEQYF
cdr3_nt: TGTGCCAGCAGCTCTAGGACAGGGGCCTCCTACGAGCAGTACTTC

clone_size: .
d_call: TRBD2
v_call: TRBV6-6
j_call: TRBJ2-7
cdr3_aa: CASSYSGGRQYF
cdr3_nt: TGTGCCAGCAGTTACTCGGGGGGGAGGCAGTACTTC

clone_size: .
d_call: .
v_call: TRBV2
j_call: TRBJ2-1
cdr3_aa: CASSEYGVPYNEQFF
cdr3_nt: TGTGCCAGCAGTGAATACGGAGTACCCTACAATGAGCAGTTCTTC

clone_size: .
d_call: .
v_call: TRBV5-1
j_call: TRBJ2-1
cdr3_aa: CASSPGREGRDNEQFF
cdr3_nt: TGCGCCAGCAGCCCTGGCCGGGAAGGAAGGGACAATGAGCAGTTCTTC